The 8 T cell receptor beta chains below were found in one sample sequenced in a study of blood T cell repertoires in COVID-19. Measured with immunoSEQ multiplex PCR; TCRdb has only the in-frame clones, and not every one. The table shows about 140,000 clones, with over 65% occurring only once. Sequencing was done on a sample of peripheral blood. Receptor source: a woman of 80 years or more with active or convalescent COVID-19.

The V gene is TRBV4-2, the J gene TRBJ1-2; 7 nucleotides align to TRBD1. The CDR3 is 16 amino acids. V was clipped by 2 bases and J by 1 base; unmatched bases: 7. Looked up from germline, CDR1 is LGHNA and CDR2 is YNFKEQ. The CDR3 region is CASSQPRDSFNYGYTF. CDR3 nucleotide sequence: TGTGCCAGCAGCCAACCTCGGGACAGCTTTAACTATGGCTACACCTTC.

This clone appeared a few times. This sequence joins TRBV7-3 and TRBJ1-1, with D possibly TRBD1 on 5 matching bases. Trimming cost V 5 bases and J 5 bases, with 12 bases left between them. Germline V gene data show CDR1 as SGHTA and CDR2 as FQGTGA. There are 13 residues in the CDR3. The CDR3 reads CASSQTGMTEAFF. The CDR3 DNA follows: TGTGCCAGCAGCCAAACAGGTATGACTGAAGCTTTCTTT. The whole variable domain, filled in from reference TRBV7-3 and TRBJ1-1, reads GAGVSQTPSNKVTEKGKYVELRCDPISGHTALYWYRQSLGQGPEFLIYFQGTGAADDSGLPNDRFFAVRPEGSVSTLKIQRTERGDSAVYLCASSQTGMTEAFFGQGTRLTVV.

The CDR3 DNA is TGTGCCAGCAGCGGTGACAGGGAAGAGCCATTAGAGCAGTACTTC. Residues: CASSGDREEPLEQYF. The chain carries TRBV9 and TRBJ2-7; 7 nucleotides align to TRBD1. Per germline, CDR1 SGDLS and CDR2 YYNGEE. CDR3 length equals 15 residues. V lost 3 bases and J lost 7; bases outside the gene matches: 13.

V usage is TRBV10-3 and J usage is TRBJ2-7; 7 bases fit TRBD1. Germline V gene lookup returns CDR1 ENHRY and CDR2 SYGVKD. The CDR3 is made up of 15 amino acids. The trim removed 11 bases at V and 0 bases at J, leaving 13 bases unmatched. CDR3 nucleotides: TGTGCCGCCAACCCGGGACAGTTGAGCTCCTACGAGCAGTACTTC. Protein: CAANPGQLSSYEQYF.

This rearrangement joins TRBV5-4 to TRBJ2-1; TRBD2 aligns across 11 bases. This CDR3 is built from 15 residues. V lost 4 bases to trimming and J lost 2 bases; unmatched junction nucleotides: 2. Germline CDR1 is SGHNT and CDR2 is YYREEE (reference sequence). Here the CDR3 reads CASSVLAGAYNEQFF. CDR3 sequence (DNA): TGTGCCAGCAGCGTACTAGCGGGGGCCTACAATGAGCAGTTCTTC.

The rearrangement uses TRBV4-2 and TRBJ2-5, with 9 bases that match TRBD2. Germline V CDR1 and CDR2: LGHNA, YNFKEQ. The CDR3 has 17 residues. V gave up 1 base and J gave up 5 bases; unmatched junction bases: 11. CDR3 sequence (DNA): TGTGCCAGCAGCCAAGGGGTAGCGGGAGAAAGGGCTGAGACCCAGTACTTC. It encodes CASSQGVAGERAETQYF.

This clone was recorded only once. V gene TRBV7-2 combines with J gene TRBJ2-3, with TRBD2 matching 7 bases. With V trimmed by 5 bases and J by 0 bases, 5 bases remained unmatched. The CDR3 is 15 amino acids. The germline V gene has CDR1 SGHTA and CDR2 FQGNSA. The CDR3 DNA reads as TGTGCCAGCAGCCAACCGGGACTAAGCACAGATACGCAGTATTTT. It codes for CASSQPGLSTDTQYF.

There are a few counts of this clone. The chain uses TRBV6-5 and TRBJ1-5; weak D call: TRBD1 (6 bases). Germline CDR1 is MNHEY and CDR2 is SVGAGI. Trimming pared 6 bases from V and 7 bases from J, leaving 16 bases between. The CDR3 sequence is 14 residues long. The CDR3 region has the DNA TGTGCCAGCAGAACCCCAGGGGCTGGGCAGCCCCAGCATTTT. The encoded protein is CASRTPGAGQPQHF.